This T cell receptor (beta chain) comes out of a study of vaccination and CD4 T cells after COVID-19. Study overall: Median time from second vaccine dose to sampling was less than 85 days (14 to 241). Stimulation of the cells used overlapping spike peptide pools from SARS-CoV-2 and from the common cold coronaviruses HCoV-NL63, HCoV-OC43 and HCoV-229E.

Described treatment: approximately 11-day PBMC culture with coronavirus spike peptide pools or control peptides (ViraFEST assay). The ViraFEST method relied on peptide pools to expand antigen-specific T cells, followed by TCR sequencing. With respect to this clonotype: The antigen is undetermined.

V shed 2 bases and J 5 bases; nucleotides not matched to a gene: 10. From germline, CDR1 is MGHDK and CDR2 SYGVNS. The CDR3 totals 17 residues. Sequenced with the Oncomine TCR Beta short-read assay was DNA taken from cultured CD4+ T cells. The source of extracted genomic DNA was cultured CD4+ T cells. TCRdb fed the PCR reads into MiXCR, producing one record per CDR3 protein. Of about 8,900 distinct CDR3 sequences detected, 64% appear once; the ten largest clones hold less than 40%. Source material: CD4+ T cells from blood, cultured in vitro. This rearrangement joins TRBV25-1 to TRBJ1-2, with TRBD1 matching 11 bases. This clonotype was obtained from a human donor who had recovered from COVID-19. This CDR3 reads CASSELGMGQGEYGYTF. In DNA form, the CDR3 reads TGTGCCAGCAGTGAACTCGGTATGGGACAGGGGGAATATGGCTACACCTTC.